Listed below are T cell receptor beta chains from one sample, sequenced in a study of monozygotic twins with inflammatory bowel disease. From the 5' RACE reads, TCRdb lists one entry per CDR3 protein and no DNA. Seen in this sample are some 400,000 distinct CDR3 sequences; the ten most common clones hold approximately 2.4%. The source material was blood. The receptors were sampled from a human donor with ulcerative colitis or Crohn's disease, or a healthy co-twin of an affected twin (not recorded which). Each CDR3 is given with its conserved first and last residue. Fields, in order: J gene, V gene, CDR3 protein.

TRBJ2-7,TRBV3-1,CASSPIQGYEQYF
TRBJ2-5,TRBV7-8,CASSLAAGSETQYF
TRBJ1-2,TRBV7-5,CISVPEAYRGKWYGYTF
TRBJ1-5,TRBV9,CASSVNPEPNQPQHF
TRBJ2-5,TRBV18,CASSPVLKGETQYF
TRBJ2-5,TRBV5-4,CASSFGTGGWETQYF
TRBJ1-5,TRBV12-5,CASGLGQFNQPQHF
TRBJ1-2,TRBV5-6,CSSSLGAGQTYGYTF
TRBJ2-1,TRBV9,CASSGTSGSWNEQFF
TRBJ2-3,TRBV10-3,CAISESTGATNLDTQYF
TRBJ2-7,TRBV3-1,CASSRLGPYEQYF
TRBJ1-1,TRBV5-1,CASSLRGDSYGEAFF
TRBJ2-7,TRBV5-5,CASSYFYRGQEQQYF
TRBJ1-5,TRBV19,CASSGSWSNQPQHF
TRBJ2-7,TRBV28,CASRSGQGMWDYEQYF
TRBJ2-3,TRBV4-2,CASSQVRGGTDTQNF
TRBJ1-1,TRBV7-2,CASSPRGGQGITEAFF
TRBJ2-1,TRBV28,CASSLSSGGNNEQFF
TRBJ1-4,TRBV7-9,CASSLGAGLDEKLFF
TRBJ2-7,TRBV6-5,CASRAGRTYEQYF
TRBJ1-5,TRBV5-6,CASSFRGIDQPQHF
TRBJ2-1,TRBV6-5,CASSYSLAGGGYTNEQFF
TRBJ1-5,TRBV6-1,CASNPTGLVNQPQHF
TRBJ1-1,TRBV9,CASSAGQINTEAFF
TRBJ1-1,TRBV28,CASSLPSQGVPEAFF
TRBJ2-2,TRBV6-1,CASTPRRTNTGELFF
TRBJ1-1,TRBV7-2,CASSYLGGPTALAEAFF
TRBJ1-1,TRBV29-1,CSVIRNTEAFF
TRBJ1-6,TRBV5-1,CASSGEYGVGSPLHF
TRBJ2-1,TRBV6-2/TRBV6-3,CASSTRSGRAYNEQFF
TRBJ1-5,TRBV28,CASRRQGASNQPQHF
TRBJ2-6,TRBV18,CASSPNTGQGSGANVLTF
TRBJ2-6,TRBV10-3,CAISDRLAVSSGANVLTF
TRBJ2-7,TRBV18,CASSPPGQSYEQYF
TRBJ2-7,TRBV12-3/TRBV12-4,CASSSRMSSYEQYF
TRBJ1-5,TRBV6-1,CASSEIITGGQPQHF
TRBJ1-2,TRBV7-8,CASSLGYTLYGYTF
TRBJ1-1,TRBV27,CASSPGQAGRTEAFF
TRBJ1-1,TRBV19,CASSDSFTEAFF
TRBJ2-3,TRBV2,CASNSDGNTQYF
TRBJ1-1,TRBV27,CASSLLGSIPREEAFF
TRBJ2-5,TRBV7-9,CASSADSQGTQYF
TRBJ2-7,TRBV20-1,CSAPPGGRGGEQYF
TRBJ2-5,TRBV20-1,CSASQTGILETQYF
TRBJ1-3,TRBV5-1,CASSLPTASSGNTIYF
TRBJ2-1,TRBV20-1,CSVIQKYEQFF
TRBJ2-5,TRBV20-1,CSATPWEETQYF
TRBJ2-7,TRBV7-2,CASSLHEVYEQYF
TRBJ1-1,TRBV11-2,CASSRKGEAFF
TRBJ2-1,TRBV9,CASSARRPGLGDSEQFF
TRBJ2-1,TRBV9,CASSVGGEGNKQFF
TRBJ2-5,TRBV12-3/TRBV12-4,CASSSRQGTSLSGQETQYF
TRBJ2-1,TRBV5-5,CASSLSRQGENEQFF
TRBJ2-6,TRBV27,CASSFRRGPVGLSGANVLTF
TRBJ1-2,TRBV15,CATSSSDRAYGYTF
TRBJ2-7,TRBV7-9,CASSSSRLVRSSYEQYF
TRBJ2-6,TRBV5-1,CASSLKALQGSFSGPGANVLTF